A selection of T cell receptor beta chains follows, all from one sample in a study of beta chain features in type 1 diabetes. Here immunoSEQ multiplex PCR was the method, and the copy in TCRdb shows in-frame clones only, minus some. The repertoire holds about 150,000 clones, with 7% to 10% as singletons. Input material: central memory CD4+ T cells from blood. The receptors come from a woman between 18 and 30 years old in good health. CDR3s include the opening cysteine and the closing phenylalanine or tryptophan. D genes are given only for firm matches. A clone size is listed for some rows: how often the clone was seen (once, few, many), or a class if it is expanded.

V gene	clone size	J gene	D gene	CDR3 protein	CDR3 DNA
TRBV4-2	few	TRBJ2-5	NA	CASSQEEVQETQYF	TGTGCCAGCAGCCAAGAAGAGGTCCAAGAGACCCAGTACTTC
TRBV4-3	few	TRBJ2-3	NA	CASSQVQGYTDTQYF	TGCGCCAGCAGCCAAGTCCAGGGGTACACAGATACGCAGTATTTT
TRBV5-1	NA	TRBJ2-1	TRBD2	CASSSGLAGGSVNEQFF	TGCGCCAGCAGCTCCGGACTAGCGGGGGGGTCGGTCAATGAGCAGTTCTTC
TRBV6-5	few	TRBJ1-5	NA	CASSARQVPNQPQHF	TGTGCCAGCAGTGCCCGACAGGTCCCCAATCAGCCCCAGCATTTT
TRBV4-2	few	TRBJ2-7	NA	CASSQDLRQSSYEQYF	TGTGCCAGCAGCCAAGATTTAAGACAAAGCTCCTACGAGCAGTACTTC
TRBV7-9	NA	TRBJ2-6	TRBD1	CASKRDSSGANVLTF	TGTGCCAGCAAAAGGGACAGCTCTGGGGCCAACGTCCTGACTTTC
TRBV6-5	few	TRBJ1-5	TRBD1	CASSPRGRRDQPQHF	TGTGCCAGCAGTCCGAGGGGGCGCAGGGATCAGCCCCAGCATTTT
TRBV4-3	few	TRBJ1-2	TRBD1	CASSQDRTGPYYGYTF	TGCGCCAGCAGCCAAGATAGGACAGGCCCGTACTATGGCTACACCTTC
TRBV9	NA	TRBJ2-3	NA	CASSVAGQGSTDTQYF	TGTGCCAGCAGCGTAGCCGGTCAGGGGAGCACAGATACGCAGTATTTT
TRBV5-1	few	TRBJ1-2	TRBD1	CASSLGQEPNYGYTF	TGCGCCAGCAGCCTCGGACAGGAGCCTAACTATGGCTACACCTTC
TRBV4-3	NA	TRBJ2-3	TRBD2	CASSDWGLAGPTDTQYF	TGCGCCAGCAGCGATTGGGGACTAGCGGGTCCCACAGATACGCAGTATTTT
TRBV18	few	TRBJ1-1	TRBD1	CASSLRGTLENTEAFF	TGTGCCAGCTCACTCAGGGGGACTCTTGAGAACACTGAAGCTTTCTTT
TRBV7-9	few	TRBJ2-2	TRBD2	CARGLAANTGELFF	TGTGCCAGGGGTCTAGCGGCCAACACCGGGGAGCTGTTTTTT
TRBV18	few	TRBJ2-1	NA	CASSPGDTNEQFF	TGTGCCAGCTCACCCGGGGACACCAATGAGCAGTTCTTC
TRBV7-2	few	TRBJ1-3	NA	CASSFGGINSGNTIYF	TGTGCCAGCAGCTTCGGGGGGATCAACTCTGGAAACACCATATATTTT
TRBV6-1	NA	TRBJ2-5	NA	CASSDNRRETQYF	TGTGCCAGCAGTGATAACAGGCGAGAGACCCAGTACTTC
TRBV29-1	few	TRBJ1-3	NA	CSVALPSTGNTIYF	TGCAGCGTCGCCCTTCCAAGCACCGGAAACACCATATATTTT
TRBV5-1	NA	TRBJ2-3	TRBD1	CASTRTGQGTDTQYF	TGCGCCAGCACCCGGACAGGGCAGGGCACAGATACGCAGTATTTT
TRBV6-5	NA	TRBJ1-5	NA	CASSIQADQPQHF	TGTGCCAGCAGCATACAGGCGGATCAGCCCCAGCATTTT
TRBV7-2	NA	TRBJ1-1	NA	CASSTGTSNTEAFF	TGTGCCAGCAGCACCGGGACATCGAACACTGAAGCTTTCTTT
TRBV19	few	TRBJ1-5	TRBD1	CASTTDRGLGQPQHF	TGTGCCAGTACCACCGACAGGGGGCTGGGTCAGCCCCAGCATTTT
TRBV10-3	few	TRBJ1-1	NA	CAISESGDMNTEAFF	TGTGCCATCAGTGAGTCAGGGGACATGAACACTGAAGCTTTCTTT
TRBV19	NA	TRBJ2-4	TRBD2	CASSSGSAKNIQYF	TGTGCCAGTAGTAGCGGGAGTGCCAAAAACATTCAGTACTTC
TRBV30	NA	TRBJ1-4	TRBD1	CAWGDGQEGEKLFF	TGTGCCTGGGGAGATGGACAGGAGGGCGAAAAACTGTTTTTT
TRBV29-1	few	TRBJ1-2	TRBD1	CSVDPDRAFGYTF	TGCAGCGTTGACCCCGACAGGGCCTTTGGCTACACCTTC
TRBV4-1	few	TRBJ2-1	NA	CASSQDWATEQFF	TGCGCCAGCAGCCAAGATTGGGCCACTGAGCAGTTCTTC
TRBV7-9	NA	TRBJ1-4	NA	CASSQELGEKLFF	TGTGCCAGCAGCCAAGAGCTAGGCGAAAAACTGTTTTTT
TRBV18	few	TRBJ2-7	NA	CASSPNRGGDEQYF	TGTGCCAGCTCACCAAACAGGGGCGGGGACGAGCAGTACTTC
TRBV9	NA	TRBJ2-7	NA	CASSALSGQGRGIQQYF	TGTGCCAGCAGCGCCCTGAGTGGTCAGGGTAGGGGTATCCAGCAGTACTTC
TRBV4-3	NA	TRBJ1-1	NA	CASSQVIGYGTEAFF	TGCGCCAGCAGCCAAGTTATCGGGTACGGCACTGAAGCTTTCTTT
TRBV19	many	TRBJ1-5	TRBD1	CASSRDREEQPQHF	TGTGCCAGTAGCCGGGACAGGGAGGAACAGCCCCAGCATTTT
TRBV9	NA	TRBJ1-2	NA	CASSLGVSYGYTF	TGTGCCAGCAGTTTAGGGGTGAGCTATGGCTACACCTTC
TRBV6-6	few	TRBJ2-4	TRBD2	CASSYGLAGKNIQYF	TGTGCCAGCAGTTATGGGCTAGCGGGAAAAAACATTCAGTACTTC
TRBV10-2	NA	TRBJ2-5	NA	CASRGDRETQYF	TGCGCCAGCAGGGGAGACAGGGAGACCCAGTACTTC
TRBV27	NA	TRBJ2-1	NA	CASSSPPDNEQFF	TGTGCCAGCAGTTCCCCCCCGGACAATGAGCAGTTCTTC
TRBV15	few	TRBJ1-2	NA	CATSRARGASGYTF	TGTGCCACCAGCAGAGCTCGGGGGGCGAGTGGCTACACCTTC
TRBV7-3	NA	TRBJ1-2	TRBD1	CASSSGTAGGYTF	TGTGCCAGCAGCTCCGGGACAGCTGGCGGCTACACCTTC
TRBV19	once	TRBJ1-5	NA	CASSISGGAYQPQHF	TGTGCCAGTAGTATCTCGGGGGGGGCTTATCAGCCCCAGCATTTT
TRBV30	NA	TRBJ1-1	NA	CAWSVGGDTEAFF	TGTGCCTGGAGTGTTGGGGGGGACACTGAAGCTTTCTTT
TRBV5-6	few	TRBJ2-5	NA	CASSLAAETQYF	TGTGCCAGCAGCTTGGCTGCGGAGACCCAGTACTTC
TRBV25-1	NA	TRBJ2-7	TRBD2	CASSEASGSSYEQYF	TGTGCCAGCAGTGAAGCTAGCGGGAGCTCCTACGAGCAGTACTTC
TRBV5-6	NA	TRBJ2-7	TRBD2	CASSSGTTTYEQYF	TGTGCCAGCAGCTCCGGGACTACTACCTACGAGCAGTACTTC
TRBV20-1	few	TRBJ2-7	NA	CSGNFEQYF	TGCAGTGGAAACTTTGAGCAGTACTTC
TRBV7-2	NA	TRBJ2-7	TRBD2	CASSVSGSIYGAYEQYF	TGTGCCAGCAGCGTCAGCGGGAGTATCTACGGGGCCTACGAGCAGTACTTC